What follows describes a single T cell receptor (beta chain). The CDR3 runs to 15 residues. Germline V CDR1 and CDR2: MGHRA, YSYEKL. The germline V and J ends were trimmed by 0 bases and 5 bases, with 13 bases remaining between them. The sample is drawn from a study of OX40 agonist ivuxolimab in advanced cancers. Assay: immunoSEQ multiplex PCR; the TCRdb copy retains only in-frame clones and omits some. The table has approximately 80,000 clones, roughly nine tenths seen once; the top ten hold over 0.15%. The sample in question was CD4+ or CD8+ T cells sorted from blood, obtained in a trial of the OX40 agonist ivuxolimab. The sequence derives from an adult with an advanced solid tumor such as melanoma, head and neck, liver or kidney cancer. The rearrangement uses TRBV4-1 and TRBJ2-5, with TRBD1 as a possible D gene (5 bases). DNA of the CDR3: TGCGCCAGCAGCCAAGACTGGATGGGGCGTGAGACCCAGTACTTC. It yields the protein CASSQDWMGRETQYF.